This T cell receptor (beta chain) was obtained from a study of T cells in Graves' hyperthyroidism and ophthalmopathy. The study's findings and limits: A model of 13 V-J features distinguished ophthalmopathy from stable hyperthyroidism. Ophthalmopathy was predicted by the model a median of roughly 6.6 months ahead of onset. Most expanded thyroid clonotypes above 0.001 also appeared in blood.

Losses at the gene ends were 5 bases for V and 2 bases for J; bases not matched to a gene: 6. The CDR3 contains 16 residues. CDR1 is SGHTA, CDR2 FQGNSA, per germline. Researchers amplified the TCR beta CDR3 regions from RNA transcripts. The HTBI primer set drove a first-round RT-PCR of the TCR CDR3. TCRdb reprocessed the multiplex PCR reads with MiXCR, giving one entry per CDR3 protein. The sample records under 450,000 distinct CDR3 sequences, around 16% being singletons. PBMCs stemmed from under 11 ml fresh peripheral blood. Of note for this clonotype: Its target is unknown.

The sequence derives from a woman aged 18-29 years with Graves' hyperthyroidism. Sample: blood. This chain connects TRBV7-2 to TRBJ2-5; TRBD2 matches 12 bases. CDR3 coding DNA: TGTGCCAGCAGCCGACTAGCGGGGGTAGAACAAGAGACCCAGTACTTC. Its translation: CASSRLAGVEQETQYF.